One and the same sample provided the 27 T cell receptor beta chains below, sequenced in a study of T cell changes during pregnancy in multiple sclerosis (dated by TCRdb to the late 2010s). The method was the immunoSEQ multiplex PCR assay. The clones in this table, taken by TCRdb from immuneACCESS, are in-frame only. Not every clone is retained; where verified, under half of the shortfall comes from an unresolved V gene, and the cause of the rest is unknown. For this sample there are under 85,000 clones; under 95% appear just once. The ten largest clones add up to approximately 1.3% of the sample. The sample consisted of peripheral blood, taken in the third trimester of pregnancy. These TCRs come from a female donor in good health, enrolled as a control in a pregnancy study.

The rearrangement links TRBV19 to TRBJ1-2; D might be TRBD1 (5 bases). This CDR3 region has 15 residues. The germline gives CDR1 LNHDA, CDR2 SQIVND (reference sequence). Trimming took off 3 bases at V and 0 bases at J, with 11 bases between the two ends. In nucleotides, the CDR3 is TGTGCCAGTAGTATCAGGGCCACCACTAACTATGGCTACACCTTC. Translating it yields CASSIRATTNYGYTF.

The CDR3, as DNA: TGTGCCAGCAGCCCTAGACGGACAGGGGCCTACGAGCAGTACTTC. This gives the protein CASSPRRTGAYEQYF. The chain links TRBV7-2 to TRBJ2-7; 9 bases match TRBD1. Germline lookup yields CDR1 SGHTA and CDR2 FQGNSA. The CDR3 sequence is 15 residues long. Germline trimming cut 5 bases from V and 2 bases from J; bases unmatched to any gene: 7.

CDR3 nucleotide sequence: TGTGCCAGCAGCGCCGCCGGCCCCAGGGAGCAGTACTTC. Translation: CASSAAGPREQYF. The chain is built from TRBV9 and TRBJ2-7; D remains ambiguous. The V and J ends lost 3 bases and 7 bases respectively, with 14 bases between them. Looked up from germline, CDR1 is SGDLS and CDR2 is YYNGEE. This CDR3 region has 13 residues.

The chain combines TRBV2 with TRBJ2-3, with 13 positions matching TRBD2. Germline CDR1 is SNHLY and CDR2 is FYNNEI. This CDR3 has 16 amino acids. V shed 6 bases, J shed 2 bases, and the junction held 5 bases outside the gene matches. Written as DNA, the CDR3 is TGTGCCAGCAGGTACGGACTAGCGGGAGTCACAGATACGCAGTATTTT. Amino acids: CASRYGLAGVTDTQYF.

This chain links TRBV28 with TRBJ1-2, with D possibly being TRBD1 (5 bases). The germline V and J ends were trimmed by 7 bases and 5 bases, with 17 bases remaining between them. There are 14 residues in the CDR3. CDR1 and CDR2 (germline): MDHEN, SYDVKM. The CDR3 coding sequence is TGTGCCAGCACCCAAGGGGCAGGGCGATATGGCTACACCTTC. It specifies CASTQGAGRYGYTF.

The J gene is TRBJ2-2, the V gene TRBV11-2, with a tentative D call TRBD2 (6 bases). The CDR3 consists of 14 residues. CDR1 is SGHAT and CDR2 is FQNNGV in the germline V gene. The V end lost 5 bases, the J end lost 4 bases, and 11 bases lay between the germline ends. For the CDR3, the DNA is TGTGCCAGCAGCCGTAGCGGTTCCACCGGGGAGCTGTTTTTT. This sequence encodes CASSRSGSTGELFF.

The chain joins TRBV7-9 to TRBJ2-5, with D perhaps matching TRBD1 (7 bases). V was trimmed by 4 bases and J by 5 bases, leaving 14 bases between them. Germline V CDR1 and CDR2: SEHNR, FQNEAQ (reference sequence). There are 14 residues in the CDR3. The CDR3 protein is CASSSGSGGETQYF. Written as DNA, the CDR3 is TGTGCCAGCAGCTCCGGGTCAGGGGGGGAGACCCAGTACTTC.

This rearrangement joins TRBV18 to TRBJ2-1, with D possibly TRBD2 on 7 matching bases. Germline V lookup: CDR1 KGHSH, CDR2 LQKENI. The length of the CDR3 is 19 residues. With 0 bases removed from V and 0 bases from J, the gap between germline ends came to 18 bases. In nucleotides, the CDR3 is TGTGCCAGCTCACCACCGTACGGCGGGGGCCACAGCTCCTACAATGAGCAGTTCTTC. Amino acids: CASSPPYGGGHSSYNEQFF.

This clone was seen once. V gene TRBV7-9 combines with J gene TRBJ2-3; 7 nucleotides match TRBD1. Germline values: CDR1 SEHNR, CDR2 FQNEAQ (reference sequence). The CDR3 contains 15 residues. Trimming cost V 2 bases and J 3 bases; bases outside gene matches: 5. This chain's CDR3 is CASSLTRGRTDTQYF. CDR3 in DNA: TGTGCCAGCAGCTTAACAAGGGGGCGGACAGATACGCAGTATTTT. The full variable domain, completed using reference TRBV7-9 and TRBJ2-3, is DTGVSQNPRHKITKRGQNVTFRCDPISEHNRLYWYRQTLGQGPEFLTYFQNEAQLEKSRLLSDRFSAERPKGSFSTLEIQRTEQGDSAMYLCASSLTRGRTDTQYFGPGTRLTVL.

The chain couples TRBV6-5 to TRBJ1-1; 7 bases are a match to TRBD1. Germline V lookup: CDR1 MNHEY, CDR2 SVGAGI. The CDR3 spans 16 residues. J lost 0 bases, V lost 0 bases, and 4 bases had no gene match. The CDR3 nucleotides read TGTGCCAGCAGTTACTCCGGGACAGTAATGAACACTGAAGCTTTCTTT. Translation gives CASSYSGTVMNTEAFF.

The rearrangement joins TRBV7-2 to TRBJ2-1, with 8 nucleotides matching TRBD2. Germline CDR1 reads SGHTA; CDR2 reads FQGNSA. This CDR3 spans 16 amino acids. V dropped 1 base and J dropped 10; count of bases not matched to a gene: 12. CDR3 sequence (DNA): TGTGCCAGCAGCTTAGGGGGGACTAGAGGTTTGGGGGAGCAGTTCTTC. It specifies CASSLGGTRGLGEQFF.

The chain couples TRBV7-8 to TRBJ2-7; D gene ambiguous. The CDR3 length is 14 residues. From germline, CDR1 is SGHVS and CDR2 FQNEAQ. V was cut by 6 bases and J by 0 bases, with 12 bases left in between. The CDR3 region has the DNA TGTGCCAGCAGACCGGGTTCGAGCTCCTACGAGCAGTACTTC. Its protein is CASRPGSSSYEQYF.

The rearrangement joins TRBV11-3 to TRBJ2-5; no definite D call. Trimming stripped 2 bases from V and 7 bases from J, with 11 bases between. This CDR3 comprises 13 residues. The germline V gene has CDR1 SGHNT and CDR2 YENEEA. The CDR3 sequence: CASSLSSLGTQYF. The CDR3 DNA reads TGTGCCAGCAGCTTATCCTCCCTAGGGACCCAGTACTTC. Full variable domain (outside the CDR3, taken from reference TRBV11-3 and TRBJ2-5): EAGVVQSPRYKIIEKKQPVAFWCNPISGHNTLYWYLQNLGQGPELLIRYENEEAVDDSQLPKDRFSAERLKGVDSTLKIQPAELGDSAVYLCASSLSSLGTQYFGPGTRLLVL.

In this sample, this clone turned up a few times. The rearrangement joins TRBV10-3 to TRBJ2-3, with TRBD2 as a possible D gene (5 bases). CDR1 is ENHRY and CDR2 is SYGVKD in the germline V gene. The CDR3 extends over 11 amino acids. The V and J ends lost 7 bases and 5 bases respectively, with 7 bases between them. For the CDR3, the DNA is TGTGCCATCAAGGCGGGAGATACGCAGTATTTT. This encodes CAIKAGDTQYF.

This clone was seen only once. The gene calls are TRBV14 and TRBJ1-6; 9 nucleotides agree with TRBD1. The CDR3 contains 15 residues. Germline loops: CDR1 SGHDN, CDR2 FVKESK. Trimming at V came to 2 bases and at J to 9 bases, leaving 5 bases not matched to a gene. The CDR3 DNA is TGTGCCAGCAGCCAACAAGACAGGGGGGGTTCACCCCTCCACTTT. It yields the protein CASSQQDRGGSPLHF.

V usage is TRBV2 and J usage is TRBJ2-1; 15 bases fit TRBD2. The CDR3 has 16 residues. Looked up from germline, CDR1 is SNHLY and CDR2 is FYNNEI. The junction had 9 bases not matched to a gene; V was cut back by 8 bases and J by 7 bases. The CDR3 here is CASGGVGLAGGNEQFF. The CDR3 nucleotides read TGTGCCAGCGGGGGAGTGGGACTAGCGGGGGGAAATGAGCAGTTCTTC. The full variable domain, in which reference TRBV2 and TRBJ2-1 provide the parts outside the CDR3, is EPEVTQTPSHQVTQMGQEVILRCVPISNHLYFYWYRQILGQKVEFLVSFYNNEISEKSEIFDDQFSVERPDGSNFTLKIRSTKLEDSAMYFCASGGVGLAGGNEQFFGPGTRLTVL.

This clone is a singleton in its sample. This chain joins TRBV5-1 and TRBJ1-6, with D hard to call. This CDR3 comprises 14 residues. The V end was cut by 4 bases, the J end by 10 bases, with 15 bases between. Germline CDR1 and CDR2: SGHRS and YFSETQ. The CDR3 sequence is CASSPFGVGSPLHF. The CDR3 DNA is TGCGCCAGCAGCCCCTTCGGGGTTGGCTCACCCCTCCACTTT.

The CDR3 DNA sequence: TGTGCCAGCAGCTTATCCTTTGACAGGTACAATGAGCAGTTCTTC. It yields the protein CASSLSFDRYNEQFF. The chain recombines TRBV7-8 with TRBJ2-1, with a weak D call TRBD1 (6 bases). CDR3 size: 15 residues. Germline V gives CDR1 SGHVS, CDR2 FQNEAQ. V lost 2 bases and J lost 4, with 12 bases in between.

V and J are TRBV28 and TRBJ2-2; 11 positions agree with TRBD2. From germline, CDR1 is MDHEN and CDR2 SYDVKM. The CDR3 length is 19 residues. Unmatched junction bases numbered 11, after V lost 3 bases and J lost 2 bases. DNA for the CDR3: TGTGCCAGCAGTTTTCCGCTAGCGGGGGGCACAATCAACACCGGGGAGCTGTTTTTT. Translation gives CASSFPLAGGTINTGELFF. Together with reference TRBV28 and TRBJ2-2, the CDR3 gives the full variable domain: DVKVTQSSRYLVKRTGEKVFLECVQDMDHENMFWYRQDPGLGLRLIYFSYDVKMKEKGDIPEGYSVSREKKERFSLILESASTNQTSMYLCASSFPLAGGTINTGELFFGEGSRLTVL.

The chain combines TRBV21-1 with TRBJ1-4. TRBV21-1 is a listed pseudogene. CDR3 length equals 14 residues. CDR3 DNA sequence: TGTGCCAGCAGCAAAGGCGCAGGGAGGGAAAAACTGTTTTTT. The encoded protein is CASSKGAGREKLFF.

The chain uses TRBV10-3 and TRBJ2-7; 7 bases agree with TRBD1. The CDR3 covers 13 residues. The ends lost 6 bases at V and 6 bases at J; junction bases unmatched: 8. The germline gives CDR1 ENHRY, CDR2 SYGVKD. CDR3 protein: CAISPTPGGEQYF. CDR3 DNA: TGTGCCATCAGCCCGACTCCAGGGGGCGAGCAGTACTTC.

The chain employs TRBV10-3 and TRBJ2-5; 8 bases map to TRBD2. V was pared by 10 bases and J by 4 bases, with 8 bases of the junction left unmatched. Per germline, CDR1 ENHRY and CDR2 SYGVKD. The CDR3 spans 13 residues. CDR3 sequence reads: CATEQAGGETQYF. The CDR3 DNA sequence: TGTGCCACCGAGCAGGCGGGAGGAGAGACCCAGTACTTC.

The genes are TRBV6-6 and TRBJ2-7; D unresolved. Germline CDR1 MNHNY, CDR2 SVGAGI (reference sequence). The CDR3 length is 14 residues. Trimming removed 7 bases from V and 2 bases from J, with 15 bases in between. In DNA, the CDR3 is TGTGCCAGCAAATCGGTACTGATGACCTACGAGCAGTACTTC. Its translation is CASKSVLMTYEQYF.

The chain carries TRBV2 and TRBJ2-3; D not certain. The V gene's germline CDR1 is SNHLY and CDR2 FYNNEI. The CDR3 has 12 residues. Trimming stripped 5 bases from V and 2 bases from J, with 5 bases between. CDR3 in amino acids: CASSPNTDTQYF. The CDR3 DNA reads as TGTGCCAGCAGTCCCAACACAGATACGCAGTATTTT. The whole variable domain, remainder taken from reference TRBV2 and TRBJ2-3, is EPEVTQTPSHQVTQMGQEVILRCVPISNHLYFYWYRQILGQKVEFLVSFYNNEISEKSEIFDDQFSVERPDGSNFTLKIRSTKLEDSAMYFCASSPNTDTQYFGPGTRLTVL.

The CDR3 DNA sequence: TGTGCCAGCAGCTTGGGGGGGCGGTACCAAGAGACCCAGTACTTC. Protein: CASSLGGRYQETQYF. The rearrangement joins TRBV5-4 to TRBJ2-5; D is possibly TRBD1 (6 bases). The germline V and J ends were trimmed by 0 bases and 0 bases, with 9 bases remaining between them. CDR1 and CDR2 (germline): SGHNT, YYREEE (reference sequence). The CDR3 runs to 15 residues.

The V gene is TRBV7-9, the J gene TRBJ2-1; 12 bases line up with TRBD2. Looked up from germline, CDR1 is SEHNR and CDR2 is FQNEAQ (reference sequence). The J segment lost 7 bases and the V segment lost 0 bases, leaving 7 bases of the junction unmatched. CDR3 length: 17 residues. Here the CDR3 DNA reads TGTGCCAGCAGCTTAGCCTCGACTAGCGGGGGTATAAATGAGCAGTTCTTC. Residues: CASSLASTSGGINEQFF.

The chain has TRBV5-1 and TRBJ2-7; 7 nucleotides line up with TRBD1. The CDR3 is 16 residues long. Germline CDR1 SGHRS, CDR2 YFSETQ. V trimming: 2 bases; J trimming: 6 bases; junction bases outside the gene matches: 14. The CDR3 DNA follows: TGCGCCAGCAGCTTAAGTCAAAGGACAGGAGGCGGCGAGCAGTACTTC. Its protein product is CASSLSQRTGGGEQYF. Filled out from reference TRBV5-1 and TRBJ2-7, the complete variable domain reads KAGVTQTPRYLIKTRGQQVTLSCSPISGHRSVSWYQQTPGQGLQFLFEYFSETQRNKGNFPGRFSGRQFSNSRSEMNVSTLELGDSALYLCASSLSQRTGGGEQYFGPGTRLTVT.